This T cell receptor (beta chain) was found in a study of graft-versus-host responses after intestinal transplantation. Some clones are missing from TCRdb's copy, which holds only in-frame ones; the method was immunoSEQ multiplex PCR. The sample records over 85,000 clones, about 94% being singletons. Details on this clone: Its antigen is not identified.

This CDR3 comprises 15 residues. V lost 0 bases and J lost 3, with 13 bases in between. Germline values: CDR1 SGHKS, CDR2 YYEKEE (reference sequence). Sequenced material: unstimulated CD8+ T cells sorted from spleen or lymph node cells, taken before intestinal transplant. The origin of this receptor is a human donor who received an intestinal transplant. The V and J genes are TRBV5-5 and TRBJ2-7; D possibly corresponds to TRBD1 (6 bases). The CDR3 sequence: CASSLGWLGGYEQYF. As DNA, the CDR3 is TGTGCCAGCAGCTTGGGGTGGTTAGGGGGCTACGAGCAGTACTTC.